This entry is about one TCR beta chain. Its antigen remains unidentified. The sample belongs to a study of T cell repertoires in cytomegalovirus infection. Study summary: It can be stated that public TCR beta signatures indicated CMV infection as well as a matching HLA type.

MiXCR, applied by TCRdb to the reads, yields one record per CDR3 protein. The sample has a few hundred thousand distinct CDR3 sequences, 15% to 20% seen once. Overall study findings and caveats: CMV-specific TCR beta clonotypes restricted by HLA-C dominated the ex vivo response. Identification of carriers of CMV plus the relevant HLA was performed using cumulative public TCR beta family frequency.

V lost 5 bases, J lost 7 bases, and 11 bases lay in between. CDR1 SGHVS and CDR2 FQNEAQ come from the germline V gene. This CDR3 is built from 12 residues. The TCR was taken from a human donor in good health (CMV status not recorded). Some clones in this sample may be carry-over from other donors' samples. The V call is TRBV7-8, the J call TRBJ1-1, with D maybe TRBD1 (6 bases). Sequenced material: PBMCs. CDR3 amino acids: CASSPKGGEAFF. The CDR3, as DNA: TGTGCCAGCAGCCCGAAGGGGGGTGAAGCTTTCTTT.